Each of the 7 T cell receptor beta chains below was sequenced from the same sample in a study of control samples from healthy donors and cancer patients. Measured with immunoSEQ multiplex PCR; TCRdb has only the in-frame clones, and not every one. The repertoire consists of 25,000 to 35,000 clones, with more than 75% occurring once and the leading ten covering about 1.6%. The sample taken for sequencing was PBMCs. Source of these receptors: a woman in her 40s with lung cancer.

The rearrangement uses TRBV12-3 or TRBV12-4 and TRBJ2-1; possibly TRBD2 for D (5 bases). Trimming removed 10 bases from V and 8 bases from J, with 12 bases in between. CDR3 length: 11 amino acids. CDR3 sequence reads: CATSYGDEQFF. CDR3 bases: TGTGCCACCTCCTACGGGGATGAGCAGTTCTTC.

The genes are TRBV5-6 and TRBJ1-4; D unresolved. Trimming pared 0 bases from V and 7 bases from J, leaving 13 bases between. The CDR3 contains 15 residues. Per the germline V gene, CDR1 is SGHDT and CDR2 is YYEEEE. The CDR3 DNA follows: TGTGCCAGCAGCTTGGAGGGTCCCTACGCTGAAAAACTGTTTTTT. It encodes CASSLEGPYAEKLFF. Full variable domain (remainder filled in from reference TRBV5-6 and TRBJ1-4): DAGVTQSPTHLIKTRGQQVTLRCSPKSGHDTVSWYQQALGQGPQFIFQYYEEEERQRGNFPDRFSGHQFPNYSSELNVNALLLGDSALYLCASSLEGPYAEKLFFGSGTQLSVL.

The chain links TRBV18 to TRBJ1-6, with 8 bases identical to TRBD1. CDR1 KGHSH and CDR2 LQKENI come from the germline V gene. V lost 3 bases and J lost 9; bases outside the gene matches: 10. This CDR3 is built from 16 residues. CDR3 in DNA: TGTGCCAGCTCACCGCTCCCGGACAGGGCCGGTTCACCCCTCCACTTT. Residues: CASSPLPDRAGSPLHF.

The rearrangement links TRBV29-1 to TRBJ2-3, with D possibly TRBD1 on 5 matching bases. Germline-derived CDR1 and CDR2 are SQVTM and ANQGSEA. The germline V and J ends were trimmed by 6 bases and 2 bases, with 12 bases remaining between them. The length of the CDR3 is 13 residues. The DNA of the CDR3 is TGCAGCGTGATCGACAGCAACACAGATACGCAGTATTTT. Translated, it gives CSVIDSNTDTQYF.

The chain carries TRBV7-3 and TRBJ1-2, with a possible D match to TRBD1 (6 bases). CDR3 length: 13 residues. Germline loops: CDR1 SGHTA, CDR2 FQGTGA. The ends were cut back, 1 base at V and 7 bases at J, with 10 bases in the middle. The CDR3 reads CASSLNRDGGYTF. CDR3 DNA: TGTGCCAGCAGCTTAAACAGGGATGGTGGCTACACCTTC.

This clone was seen once. The chain couples TRBV19 to TRBJ1-2; D is undetermined. The CDR3 consists of 13 residues. V dropped 3 bases and J dropped 4 bases, with 9 bases sitting between them. Germline loops: CDR1 LNHDA, CDR2 SQIVND (reference sequence). CDR3 sequence (DNA): TGTGCCAGTAGTATGGACGGCTCCTATGGCTACACCTTC. It codes for CASSMDGSYGYTF.

The V gene is TRBV7-3, the J gene TRBJ1-2; D ambiguous. The length of the CDR3 is 13 residues. In germline, CDR1 is SGHTA, CDR2 FQGTGA. V shed 0 bases and J shed 8 bases, with 10 bases lying between them. The CDR3 DNA reads as TGTGCCAGCAGCTTAACGGTCGCCGGGGGCTACACCTTC. Its translation: CASSLTVAGGYTF.